This T cell receptor (beta chain) comes out of a study of identifying expanded T cells in peripheral blood. General study results and limits: Over two and four weeks, about 15 and 18 clones changed, versus around 1.3 between replicates. Approximately two-week clone count variance significantly increased as total template count grew.

During the collection period, no donor immune events like infections were recorded. Some clones are missing from TCRdb's copy, which holds only in-frame ones; the method was immunoSEQ multiplex PCR. The sample lists 90,000 to 120,000 clones, 75% to 90% occurring once. V was pared by 2 bases and J by 8 bases, with 9 bases between. The CDR3 is 12 residues long. Germline lookup yields CDR1 MNHNY and CDR2 SVGAGI (reference sequence). This clone has just one count. What it binds is unknown. The V and J genes are TRBV6-6 and TRBJ1-2; D is ambiguous. This TCR was recovered from a person aged 18 to 70 in good health. Sequencing used blood. The CDR3 spells CASSYGNSGYTF. In DNA form, the CDR3 reads TGTGCCAGCAGTTACGGTAACAGCGGCTACACCTTC.